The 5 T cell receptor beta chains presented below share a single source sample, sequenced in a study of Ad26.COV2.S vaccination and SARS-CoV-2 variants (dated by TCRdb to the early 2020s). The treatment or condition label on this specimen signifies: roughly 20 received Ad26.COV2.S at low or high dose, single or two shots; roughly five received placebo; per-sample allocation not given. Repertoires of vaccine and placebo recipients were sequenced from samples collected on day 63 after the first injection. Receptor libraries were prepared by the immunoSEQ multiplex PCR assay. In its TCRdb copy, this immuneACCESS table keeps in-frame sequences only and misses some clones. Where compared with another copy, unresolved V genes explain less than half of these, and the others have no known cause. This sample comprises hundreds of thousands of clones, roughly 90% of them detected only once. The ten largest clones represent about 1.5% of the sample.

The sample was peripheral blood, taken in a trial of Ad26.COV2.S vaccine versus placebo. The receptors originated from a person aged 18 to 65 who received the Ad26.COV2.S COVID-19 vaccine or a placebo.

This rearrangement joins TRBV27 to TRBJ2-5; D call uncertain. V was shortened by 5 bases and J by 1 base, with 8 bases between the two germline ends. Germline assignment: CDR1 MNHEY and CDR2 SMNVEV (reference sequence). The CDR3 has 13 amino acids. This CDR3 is CASSGWAQETQYF. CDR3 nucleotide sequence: TGTGCCAGCAGTGGTTGGGCCCAAGAGACCCAGTACTTC.

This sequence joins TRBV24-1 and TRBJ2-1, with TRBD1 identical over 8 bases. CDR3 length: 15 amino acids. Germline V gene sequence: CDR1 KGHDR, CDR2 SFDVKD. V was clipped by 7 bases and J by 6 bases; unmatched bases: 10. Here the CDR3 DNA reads TGTGCCACCAGCCCTGCCGGGACAGGAGGCAATGAGCAGTTCTTC. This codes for CATSPAGTGGNEQFF.

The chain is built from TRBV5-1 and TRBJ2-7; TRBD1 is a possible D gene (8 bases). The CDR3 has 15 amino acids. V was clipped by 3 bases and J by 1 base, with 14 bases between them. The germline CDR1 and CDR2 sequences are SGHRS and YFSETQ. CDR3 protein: CASSSGQGGSYEQYF. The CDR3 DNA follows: TGCGCCAGCAGCTCCGGACAGGGAGGGTCCTACGAGCAGTACTTC.

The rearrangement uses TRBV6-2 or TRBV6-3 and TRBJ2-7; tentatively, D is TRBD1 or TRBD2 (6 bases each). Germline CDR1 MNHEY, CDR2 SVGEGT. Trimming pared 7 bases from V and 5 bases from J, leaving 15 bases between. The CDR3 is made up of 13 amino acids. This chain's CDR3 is CASNPGGGNEQYF. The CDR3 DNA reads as TGTGCCAGCAACCCCGGGGGCGGTAACGAGCAGTACTTC.

The CDR3 sequence is CASSMVVSTEAFF. CDR3 DNA sequence: TGTGCCAGTAGTATGGTGGTCTCCACTGAAGCTTTCTTT. The chain recombines TRBV19 with TRBJ1-1; D gene unclear. The CDR3 contains 13 residues. Germline V CDR1 and CDR2: LNHDA, SQIVND (reference sequence). Trimming cost V 3 bases and J 4 bases, with 9 bases left between them.